This entry features one TCR beta chain sequence. The record originates from a study of blood T cell repertoires in COVID-19. The wider study: T cells, B-cell-depleted T cells, or PBMCs supplied cDNA or gDNA.

This CDR3 comprises 16 residues. Germline CDR1 is LGHNA and CDR2 is YNFKEQ. The V segment lost 2 bases and the J segment 2 bases; nucleotides outside the gene matches: 6. Authors' methods: Reference gene primer amplification gave nucleated cell count estimates. Profiled with immunoSEQ multiplex PCR; TCRdb holds only in-frame clones, not every one. From that table come the V and J calls and clone size; the DNA was used to work out D and trimming. The table includes approximately 140,000 clones, approximately 80% detected once. The V call is TRBV4-2, the J call TRBJ2-7; 10 nucleotides align to TRBD2. What was sequenced was peripheral blood. The clonotype originates from a man aged 65 to 79 with acute or convalescent COVID-19. CDR3 DNA sequence: TGTGCCAGCAGCCAATACATAGCGGGGGGCACCTACGAGCAGTACTTC. Translated, it gives CASSQYIAGGTYEQYF.